This TCR beta chain was recovered during a study of Ad26.COV2.S vaccination and SARS-CoV-2 variants. Study-wide context: Each vaccinee took Ad26.COV2.S intramuscularly, once or twice 56 days apart.

Treatment meaning: over 15 received Ad26.COV2.S at low or high dose, single or two shots; about 5 received placebo; per-sample allocation not given. Collection of samples fell on day 63 after the first vaccine or placebo injection. The length of the CDR3 is 13 residues. Trimming took off 7 bases at V and 7 bases at J, with 14 bases between the two ends. Germline values: CDR1 MNHEY, CDR2 SVGAGI. Repertoires were generated with immunoSEQ multiplex PCR, while TCRdb's copy carries only in-frame clones and drops some. The repertoire holds 500,000 or so clones, 87% seen once, with around 13% in the top ten.

This sequence was found in a person between 18 and 65 years old who received the Ad26.COV2.S COVID-19 vaccine or a placebo. The specimen was peripheral blood, collected in a trial of Ad26.COV2.S vaccine versus placebo. The chain joins TRBV6-5 to TRBJ2-1; a weak D match, TRBD1 (6 bases). The DNA of the CDR3 is TGTGCCAGCAAGTACAGGGATCTGAATGAGCAGTTCTTC. Its protein is CASKYRDLNEQFF.